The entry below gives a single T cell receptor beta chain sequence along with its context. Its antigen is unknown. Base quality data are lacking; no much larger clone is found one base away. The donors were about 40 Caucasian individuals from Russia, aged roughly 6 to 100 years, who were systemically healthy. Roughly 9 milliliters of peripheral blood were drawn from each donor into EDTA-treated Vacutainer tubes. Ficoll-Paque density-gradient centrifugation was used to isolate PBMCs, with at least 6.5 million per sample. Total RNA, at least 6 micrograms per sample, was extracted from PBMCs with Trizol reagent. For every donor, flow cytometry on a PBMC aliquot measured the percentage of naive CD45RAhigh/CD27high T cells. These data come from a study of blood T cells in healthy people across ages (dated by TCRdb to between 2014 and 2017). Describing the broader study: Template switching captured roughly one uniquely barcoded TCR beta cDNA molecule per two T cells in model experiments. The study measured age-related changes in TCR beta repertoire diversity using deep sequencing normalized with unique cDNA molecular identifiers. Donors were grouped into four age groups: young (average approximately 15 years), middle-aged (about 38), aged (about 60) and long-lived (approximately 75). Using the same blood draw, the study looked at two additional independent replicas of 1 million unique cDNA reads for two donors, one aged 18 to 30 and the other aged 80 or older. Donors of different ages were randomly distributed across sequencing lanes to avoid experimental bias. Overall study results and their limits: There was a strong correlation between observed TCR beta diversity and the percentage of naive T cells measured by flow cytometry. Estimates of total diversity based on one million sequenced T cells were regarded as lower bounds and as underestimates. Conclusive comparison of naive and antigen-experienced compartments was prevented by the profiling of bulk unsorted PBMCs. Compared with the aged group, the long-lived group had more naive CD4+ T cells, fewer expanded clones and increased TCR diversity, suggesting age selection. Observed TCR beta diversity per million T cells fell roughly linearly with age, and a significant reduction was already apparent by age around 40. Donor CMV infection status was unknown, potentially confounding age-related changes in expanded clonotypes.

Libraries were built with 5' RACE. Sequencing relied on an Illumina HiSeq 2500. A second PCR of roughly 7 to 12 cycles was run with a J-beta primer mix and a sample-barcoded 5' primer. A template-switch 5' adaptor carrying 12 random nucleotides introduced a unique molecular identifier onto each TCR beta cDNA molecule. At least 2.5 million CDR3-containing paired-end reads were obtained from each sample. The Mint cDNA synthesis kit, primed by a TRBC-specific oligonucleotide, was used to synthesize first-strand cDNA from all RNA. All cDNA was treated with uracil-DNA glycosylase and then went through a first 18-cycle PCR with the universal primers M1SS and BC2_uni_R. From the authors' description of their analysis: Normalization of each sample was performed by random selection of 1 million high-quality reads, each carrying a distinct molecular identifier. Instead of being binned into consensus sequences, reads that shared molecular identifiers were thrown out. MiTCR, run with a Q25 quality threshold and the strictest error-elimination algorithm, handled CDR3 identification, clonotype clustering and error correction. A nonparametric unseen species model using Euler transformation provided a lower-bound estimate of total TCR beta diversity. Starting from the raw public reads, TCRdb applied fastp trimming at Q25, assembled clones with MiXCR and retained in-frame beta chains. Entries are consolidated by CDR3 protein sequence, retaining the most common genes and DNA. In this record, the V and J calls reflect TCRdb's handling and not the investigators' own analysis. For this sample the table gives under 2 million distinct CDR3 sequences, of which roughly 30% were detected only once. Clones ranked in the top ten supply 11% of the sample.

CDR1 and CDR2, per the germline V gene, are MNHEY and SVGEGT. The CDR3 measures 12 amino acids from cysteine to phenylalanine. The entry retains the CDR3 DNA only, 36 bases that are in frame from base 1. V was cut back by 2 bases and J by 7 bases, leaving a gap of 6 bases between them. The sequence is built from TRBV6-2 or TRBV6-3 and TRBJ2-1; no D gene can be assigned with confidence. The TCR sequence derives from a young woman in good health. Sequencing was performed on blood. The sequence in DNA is TGTGCCAGCAGTTACAGGACGAATGAGCAGTTCTTC. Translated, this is CASSYRTNEQFF.